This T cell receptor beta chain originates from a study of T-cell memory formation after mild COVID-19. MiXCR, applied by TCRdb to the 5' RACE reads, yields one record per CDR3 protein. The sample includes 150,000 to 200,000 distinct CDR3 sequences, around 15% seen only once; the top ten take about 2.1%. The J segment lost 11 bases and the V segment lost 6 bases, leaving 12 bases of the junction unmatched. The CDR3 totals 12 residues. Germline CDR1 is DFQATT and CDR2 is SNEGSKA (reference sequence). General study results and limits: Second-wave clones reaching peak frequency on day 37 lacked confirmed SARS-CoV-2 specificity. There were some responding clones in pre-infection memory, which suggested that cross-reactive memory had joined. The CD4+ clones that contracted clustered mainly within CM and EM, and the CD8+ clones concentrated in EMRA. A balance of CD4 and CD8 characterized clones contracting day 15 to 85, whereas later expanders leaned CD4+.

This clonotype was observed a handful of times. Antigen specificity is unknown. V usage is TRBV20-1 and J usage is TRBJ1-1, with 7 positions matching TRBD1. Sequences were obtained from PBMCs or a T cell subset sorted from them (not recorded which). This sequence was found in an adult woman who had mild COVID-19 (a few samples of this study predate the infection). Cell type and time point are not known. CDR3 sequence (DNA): TGCAGTGCCACTAACCCGGGACAGAGGGCTTTCTTT. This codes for CSATNPGQRAFF.